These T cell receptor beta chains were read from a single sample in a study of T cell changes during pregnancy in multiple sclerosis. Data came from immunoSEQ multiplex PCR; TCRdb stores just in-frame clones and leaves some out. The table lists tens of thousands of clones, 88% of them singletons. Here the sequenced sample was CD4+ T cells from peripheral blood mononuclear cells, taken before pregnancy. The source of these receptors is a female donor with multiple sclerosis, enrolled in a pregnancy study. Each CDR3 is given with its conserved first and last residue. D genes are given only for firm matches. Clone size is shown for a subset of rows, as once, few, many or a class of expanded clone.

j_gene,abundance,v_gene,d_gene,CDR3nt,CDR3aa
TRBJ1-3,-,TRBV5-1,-,TGCGCCAGCAGCTTGGACAGCTCTGGAAACACCATATATTTT,CASSLDSSGNTIYF
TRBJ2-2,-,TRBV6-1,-,TGTGCCAGCAAAACCACAGGGATCACCGGGGAGCTGTTTTTT,CASKTTGITGELFF
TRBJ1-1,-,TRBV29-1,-,TGCAGCGGATGGGGGGGGGACACTGAAGCTTTCTTT,CSGWGGDTEAFF
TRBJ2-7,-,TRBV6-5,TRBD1,TGTGCCAGCGGCGACCCGGGACAGGGGACCTACGAGCAGTACTTC,CASGDPGQGTYEQYF
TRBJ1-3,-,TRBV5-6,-,TGTGCCAGCAGCTTGACGGGGGGGTCTGGAAACACCATATATTTT,CASSLTGGSGNTIYF
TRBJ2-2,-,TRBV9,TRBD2,TGTGCCAGCAGCCACCGGACTAGCGATTACACCGGGGAGCTGTTTTTT,CASSHRTSDYTGELFF
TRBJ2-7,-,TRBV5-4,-,TGTGCCAGCAGCTCCCTGGACTCAAGCTCCTACGAGCAGTACTTC,CASSSLDSSSYEQYF
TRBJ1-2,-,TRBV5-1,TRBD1,TGCGCCAGCAGCCTTCAAACAGGGGGCGGGTACTATGGCTACACCTTC,CASSLQTGGGYYGYTF
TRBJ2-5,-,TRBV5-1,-,TGCGCCAGCAGCTACCAGGGAGAGACCCAGTACTTC,CASSYQGETQYF
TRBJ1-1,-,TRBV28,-,TGTGCCAGCAGTGAAGGGGGGGATAGGGCTGAAGCTTTCTTT,CASSEGGDRAEAFF
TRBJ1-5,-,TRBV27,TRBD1,TGTGCCAGCAGTTCAGGGGGAGTAGGCAATCAGCCCCAGCATTTT,CASSSGGVGNQPQHF
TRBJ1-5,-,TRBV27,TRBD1,TGTGCCAGCAGTCCCAAGGACAGGGGGATTGGCAATCAGCCCCAGCATTTT,CASSPKDRGIGNQPQHF
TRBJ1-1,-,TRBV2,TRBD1,TGTGCCAGCAGTTGGGACAGGGATCAAGCTTTCTTT,CASSWDRDQAFF
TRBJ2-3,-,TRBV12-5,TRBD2,TGTGCTAGTGGTTTGCCTAGCGGGAGCTCAGATACGCAGTATTTT,CASGLPSGSSDTQYF
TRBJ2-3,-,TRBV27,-,TGTGCCAGCAGTTTAAACGCGGAGCCTAGCACAGATACGCAGTATTTT,CASSLNAEPSTDTQYF
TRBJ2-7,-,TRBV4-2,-,TGTGCCAGCAGCCAAGTAAAGGGGGCCTACGAGCAGTACTTC,CASSQVKGAYEQYF
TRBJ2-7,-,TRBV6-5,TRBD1,TGTGCCAGCAGTCCAACAGGGGGCATAGCATACGAGCAGTACTTC,CASSPTGGIAYEQYF
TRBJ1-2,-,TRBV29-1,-,TGCAGCGTCTCTTCAACAGGTGGCTATGGCTACACCTTC,CSVSSTGGYGYTF
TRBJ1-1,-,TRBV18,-,TGTGCCAGCTCACCAGGGGGACACGTGAACACTGAAGCTTTCTTT,CASSPGGHVNTEAFF
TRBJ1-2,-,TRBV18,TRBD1,TGTGCCAGCTCACGACAGGGGGCTGATGGCTACACCTTC,CASSRQGADGYTF
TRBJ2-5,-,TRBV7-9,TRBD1,TGTGCCAGCAGCCCGGGACAGGGGTACCAAGAGACCCAGTACTTC,CASSPGQGYQETQYF
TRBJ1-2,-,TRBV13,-,TGTGCCAGCACCGGGCTCTCAGGGGACTATGGCTACACCTTC,CASTGLSGDYGYTF
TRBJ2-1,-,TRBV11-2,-,TGTGCCAGCAGCTTAGTGGCAGGCTACAATGAGCAGTTCTTC,CASSLVAGYNEQFF
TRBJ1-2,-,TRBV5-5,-,TGTGCCAGCAGCCCCGGGGGGCAGACCTATGGCTACACCTTC,CASSPGGQTYGYTF
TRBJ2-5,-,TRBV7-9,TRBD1,TGTGCCAGCAGCTCGGACAGGGGGGAAGAGACCCAGTACTTC,CASSSDRGEETQYF
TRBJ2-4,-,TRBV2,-,TGTGCCAGCAGTGAGACCCCGGGGAGCAAAAACATTCAGTACTTC,CASSETPGSKNIQYF
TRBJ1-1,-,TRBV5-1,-,TGCGCCAGCAGCTTGGTCGGGGGGAACACTGAAGCTTTCTTT,CASSLVGGNTEAFF
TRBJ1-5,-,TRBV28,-,TGTGCCAGCAGTTTCCTGGGGGGGAATCAGCCCCAGCATTTT,CASSFLGGNQPQHF
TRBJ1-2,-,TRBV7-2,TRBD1,TGTGCCAGCAGCTTCACGACAGGGGCTGAGTATGGCTACACCTTC,CASSFTTGAEYGYTF
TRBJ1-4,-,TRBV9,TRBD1,TGTGCCAGCAGCGCCCGGACAGGGAATGAAAAACTGTTTTTT,CASSARTGNEKLFF
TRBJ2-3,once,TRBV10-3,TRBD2,TGTGCCATCAGTGGGACTAGCGGGAGGGCCTCCACAGATACGCAGTATTTT,CAISGTSGRASTDTQYF
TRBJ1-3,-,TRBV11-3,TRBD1,TGTGCCAGCAGCTTAGGTACCGGGACAGGGAGCAACACCATATATTTT,CASSLGTGTGSNTIYF
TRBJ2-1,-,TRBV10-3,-,TGTGCCATATCGGGACATGGCTACAATGAGCAGTTCTTC,CAISGHGYNEQFF
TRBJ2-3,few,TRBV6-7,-,TGTGCCAGCAGTTACTCGATTGTGCGGGTCCGAGCCGGAGGAGGAACAGATACGCAGTATTTT,CASSYSIVRVRAGGGTDTQYF
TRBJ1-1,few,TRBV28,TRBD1,TGTGCCAGCACAGGGACAGGGAACACTGAAGCTTTCTTT,CASTGTGNTEAFF
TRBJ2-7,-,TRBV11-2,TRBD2,TGTGCCAGCAGCTTGGGGACTAGCGGTACCTACGAGCAGTACTTC,CASSLGTSGTYEQYF
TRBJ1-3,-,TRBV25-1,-,TGTGCCAGCAGTGAAGGTGGGCGGCGGCAGGGCGGAAACACCATATATTTT,CASSEGGRRQGGNTIYF
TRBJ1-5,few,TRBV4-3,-,TGCGCCAGCAGCCAAGATATTGGAGTTAGCAATCAGCCCCAGCATTTT,CASSQDIGVSNQPQHF
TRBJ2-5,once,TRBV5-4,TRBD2,TGTGCCAGCAGCTTGGTTAGCGGGAGTCGGGAGACCCAGTACTTC,CASSLVSGSRETQYF
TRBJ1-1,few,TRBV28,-,TGTGCCAGCAGTCTTACAGGGTTGGGGGACACTGAAGCTTTCTTT,CASSLTGLGDTEAFF
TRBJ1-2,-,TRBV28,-,TGTGCCAGCAGTTTACCAGGGGTATACTATGGCTACACCTTC,CASSLPGVYYGYTF
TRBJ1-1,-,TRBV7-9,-,TGTGCCAGCAGAAAAAGCGGGGCGAACACTGAAGCTTTCTTT,CASRKSGANTEAFF
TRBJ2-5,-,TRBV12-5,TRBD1,TGTGCTAGTGGTTTGGACAGACAGGGAGTAGAGACCCAGTACTTC,CASGLDRQGVETQYF
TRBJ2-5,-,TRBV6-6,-,TGTGCCAGCAGTTACCCCGACGCGTTGGAGGAGACCCAGTACTTC,CASSYPDALEETQYF
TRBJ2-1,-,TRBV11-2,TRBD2,TGTGCCAGCAGCTTAGATCTCGGCGGGGGCTACAATGAGCAGTTCTTC,CASSLDLGGGYNEQFF
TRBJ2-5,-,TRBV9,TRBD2,TGTGCCAGCAGCGTGAACTGGGGGGGAGAGACCCAGTACTTC,CASSVNWGGETQYF
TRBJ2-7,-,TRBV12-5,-,TGTGCTAGTGGTTTTGTTTCCGGACAGATCTCCTACGAGCAGTACTTC,CASGFVSGQISYEQYF
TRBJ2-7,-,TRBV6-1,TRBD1,TGTGCCAGCAGTGAATTTCCGACAGGGGGAGCGTACGAGCAGTACTTC,CASSEFPTGGAYEQYF
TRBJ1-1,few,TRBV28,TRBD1,TGTGCCAGCAGCTCGGGACAGGGGGAATCTGAAGCTTTCTTT,CASSSGQGESEAFF
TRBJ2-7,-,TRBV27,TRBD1,TGTGCCAGCAAGAGACAGGGGCGCTCCTACGAGCAGTACTTC,CASKRQGRSYEQYF
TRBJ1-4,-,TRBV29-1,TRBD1,TGCAGCGCCCGGGACAGTGAAAAACTGTTTTTT,CSARDSEKLFF
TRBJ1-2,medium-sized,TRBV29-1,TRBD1,TGCAGCGGGGCCACAGGGGATGGCTACACCTTC,CSGATGDGYTF
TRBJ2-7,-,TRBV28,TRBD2,TGTGCCAGCCGGGACTACTCCTACGAGCAGTACTTC,CASRDYSYEQYF
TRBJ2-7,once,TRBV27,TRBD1,TGTGCCAGCAGTTTACCCGGGACAGACTACGAGCAGTACTTC,CASSLPGTDYEQYF
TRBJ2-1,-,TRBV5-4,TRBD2,TGTGCCAGCAGCTTTAGCGGGGGGGCCTACAATGAGCAGTTCTTC,CASSFSGGAYNEQFF
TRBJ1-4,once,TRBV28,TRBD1,TGTGCCAGCAGTCTCGACAGGGGGTCTAATGAAAAACTGTTTTTT,CASSLDRGSNEKLFF
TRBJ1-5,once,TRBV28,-,TGTGCCAGCAGTTTTTCCAGGGGTCCCATTATTATCAATCAGCCCCAGCATTTT,CASSFSRGPIIINQPQHF